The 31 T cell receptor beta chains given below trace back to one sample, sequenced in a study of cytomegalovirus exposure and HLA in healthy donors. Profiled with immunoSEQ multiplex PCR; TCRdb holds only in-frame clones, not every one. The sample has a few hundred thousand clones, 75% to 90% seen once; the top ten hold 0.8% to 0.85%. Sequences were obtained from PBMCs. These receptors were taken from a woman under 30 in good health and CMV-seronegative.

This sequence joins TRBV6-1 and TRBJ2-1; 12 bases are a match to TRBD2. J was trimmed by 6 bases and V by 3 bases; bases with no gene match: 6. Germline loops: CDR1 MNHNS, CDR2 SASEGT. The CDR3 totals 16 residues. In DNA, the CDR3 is TGTGCCAGCAGTGATAGGACTAGCGGGATGATCAATGAGCAGTTCTTC. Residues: CASSDRTSGMINEQFF.

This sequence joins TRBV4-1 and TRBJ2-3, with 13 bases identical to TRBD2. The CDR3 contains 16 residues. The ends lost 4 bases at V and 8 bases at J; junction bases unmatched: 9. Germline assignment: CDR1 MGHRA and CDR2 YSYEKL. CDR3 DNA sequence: TGCGCCAGCAGCCCGGGAGGGACTAGCGGGGTGGGTACGCAGTATTTT. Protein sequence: CASSPGGTSGVGTQYF.

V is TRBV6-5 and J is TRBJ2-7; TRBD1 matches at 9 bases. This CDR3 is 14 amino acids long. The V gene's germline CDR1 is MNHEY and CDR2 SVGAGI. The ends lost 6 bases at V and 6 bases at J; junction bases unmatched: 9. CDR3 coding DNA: TGTGCCAGCAGAAACACAGGGGGCGTCGGCGAGCAGTACTTC. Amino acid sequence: CASRNTGGVGEQYF.

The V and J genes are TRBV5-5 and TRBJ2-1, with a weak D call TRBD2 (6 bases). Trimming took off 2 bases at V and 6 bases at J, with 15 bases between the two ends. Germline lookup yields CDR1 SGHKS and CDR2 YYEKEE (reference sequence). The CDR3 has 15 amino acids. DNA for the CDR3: TGTGCCAGCAGCTTCGACTGGGCGGGAATCAATGAGCAGTTCTTC. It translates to CASSFDWAGINEQFF.

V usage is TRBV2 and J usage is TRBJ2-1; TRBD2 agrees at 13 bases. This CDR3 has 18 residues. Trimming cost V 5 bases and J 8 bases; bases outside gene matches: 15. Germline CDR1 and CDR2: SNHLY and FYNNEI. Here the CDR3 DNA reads TGTGCCAGCAGTAGGACTAGCGGGAGAAGGCTTAAAGTCGATGAGCAGTTCTTC. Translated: CASSRTSGRRLKVDEQFF.

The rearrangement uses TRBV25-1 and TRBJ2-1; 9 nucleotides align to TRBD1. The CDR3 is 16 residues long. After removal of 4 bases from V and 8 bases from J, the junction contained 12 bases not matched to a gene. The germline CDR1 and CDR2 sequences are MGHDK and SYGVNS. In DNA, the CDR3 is TGTGCCAGCAGTGCCACCTGGACAGGGGTTAACCATGAGCAGTTCTTC. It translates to CASSATWTGVNHEQFF.

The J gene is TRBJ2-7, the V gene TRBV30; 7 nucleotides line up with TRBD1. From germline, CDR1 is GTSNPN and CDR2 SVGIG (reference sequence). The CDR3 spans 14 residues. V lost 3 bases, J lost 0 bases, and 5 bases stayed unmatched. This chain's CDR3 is CAWRDRQSSYEQYF. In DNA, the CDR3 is TGTGCCTGGAGGGACAGGCAGAGCTCCTACGAGCAGTACTTC.

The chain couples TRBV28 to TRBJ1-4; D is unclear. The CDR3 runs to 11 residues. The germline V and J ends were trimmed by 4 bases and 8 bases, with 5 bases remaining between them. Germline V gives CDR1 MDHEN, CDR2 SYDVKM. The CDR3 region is CASSWREKLFF. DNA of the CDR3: TGTGCCAGCAGTTGGAGAGAAAAACTGTTTTTT.

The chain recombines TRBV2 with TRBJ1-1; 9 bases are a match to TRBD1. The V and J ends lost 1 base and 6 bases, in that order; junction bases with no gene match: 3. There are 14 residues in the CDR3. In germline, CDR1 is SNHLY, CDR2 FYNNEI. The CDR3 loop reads CASSEEGDRAEAFF. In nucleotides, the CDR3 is TGTGCCAGCAGTGAAGAGGGGGACAGGGCTGAAGCTTTCTTT.

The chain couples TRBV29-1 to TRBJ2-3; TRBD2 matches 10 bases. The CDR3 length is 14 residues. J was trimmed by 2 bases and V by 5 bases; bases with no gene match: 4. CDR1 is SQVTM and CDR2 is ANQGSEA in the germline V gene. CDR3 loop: CSVSLAGATDTQYF. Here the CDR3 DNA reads TGCAGCGTTTCGCTAGCGGGGGCCACAGATACGCAGTATTTT.

The CDR3 reads CASNPRGNQPQHF. Written as DNA, the CDR3 is TGTGCCAGCAATCCGAGGGGCAATCAGCCCCAGCATTTT. The chain uses TRBV2 and TRBJ1-5; D gene ambiguous. Looked up from germline, CDR1 is SNHLY and CDR2 is FYNNEI. Trimming took off 7 bases at V and 2 bases at J, with 9 bases between the two ends. The length of the CDR3 is 13 residues. Full variable domain (outside the CDR3, taken from reference TRBV2 and TRBJ1-5): EPEVTQTPSHQVTQMGQEVILRCVPISNHLYFYWYRQILGQKVEFLVSFYNNEISEKSEIFDDQFSVERPDGSNFTLKIRSTKLEDSAMYFCASNPRGNQPQHFGDGTRLSIL.

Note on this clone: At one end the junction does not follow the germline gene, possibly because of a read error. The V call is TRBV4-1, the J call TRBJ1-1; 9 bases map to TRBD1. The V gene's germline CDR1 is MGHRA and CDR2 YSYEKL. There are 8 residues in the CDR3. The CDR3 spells CAQRGQGF. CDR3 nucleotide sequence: TGCGCCCAGCGGGGACAGGGCTTT.

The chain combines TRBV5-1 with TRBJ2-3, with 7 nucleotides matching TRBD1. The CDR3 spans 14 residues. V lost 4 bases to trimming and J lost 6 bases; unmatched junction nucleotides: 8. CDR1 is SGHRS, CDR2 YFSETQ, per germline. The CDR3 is CASSRSTGTDTQYF. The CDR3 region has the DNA TGCGCCAGCAGCAGATCGACAGGGACGGATACGCAGTATTTT. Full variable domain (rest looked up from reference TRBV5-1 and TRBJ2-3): KAGVTQTPRYLIKTRGQQVTLSCSPISGHRSVSWYQQTPGQGLQFLFEYFSETQRNKGNFPGRFSGRQFSNSRSEMNVSTLELGDSALYLCASSRSTGTDTQYFGPGTRLTVL.

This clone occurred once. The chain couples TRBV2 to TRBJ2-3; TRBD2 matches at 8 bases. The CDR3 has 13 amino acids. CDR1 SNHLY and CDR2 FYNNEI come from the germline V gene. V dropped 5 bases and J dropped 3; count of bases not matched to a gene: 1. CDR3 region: CASSSGGTDTQYF. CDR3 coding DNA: TGTGCCAGCAGTAGCGGGGGTACAGATACGCAGTATTTT. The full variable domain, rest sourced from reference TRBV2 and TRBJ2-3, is EPEVTQTPSHQVTQMGQEVILRCVPISNHLYFYWYRQILGQKVEFLVSFYNNEISEKSEIFDDQFSVERPDGSNFTLKIRSTKLEDSAMYFCASSSGGTDTQYFGPGTRLTVL.

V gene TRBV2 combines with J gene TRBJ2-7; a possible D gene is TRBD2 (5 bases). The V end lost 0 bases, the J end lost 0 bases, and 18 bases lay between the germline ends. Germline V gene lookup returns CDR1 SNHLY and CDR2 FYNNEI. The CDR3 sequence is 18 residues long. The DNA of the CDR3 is TGTGCCAGCAGTGAAGCGCTTCGGCTAGCCTACTACTCCTACGAGCAGTACTTC. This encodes CASSEALRLAYYSYEQYF. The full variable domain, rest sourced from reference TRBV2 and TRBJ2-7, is EPEVTQTPSHQVTQMGQEVILRCVPISNHLYFYWYRQILGQKVEFLVSFYNNEISEKSEIFDDQFSVERPDGSNFTLKIRSTKLEDSAMYFCASSEALRLAYYSYEQYFGPGTRLTVT.

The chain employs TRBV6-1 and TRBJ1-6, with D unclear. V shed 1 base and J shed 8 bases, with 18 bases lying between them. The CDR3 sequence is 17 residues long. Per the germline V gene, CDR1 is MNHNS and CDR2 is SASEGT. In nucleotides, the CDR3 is TGTGCCAGCAGTGAAGTTTCGCCGTCCATGGCAGATTCACCCCTCCACTTT. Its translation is CASSEVSPSMADSPLHF.

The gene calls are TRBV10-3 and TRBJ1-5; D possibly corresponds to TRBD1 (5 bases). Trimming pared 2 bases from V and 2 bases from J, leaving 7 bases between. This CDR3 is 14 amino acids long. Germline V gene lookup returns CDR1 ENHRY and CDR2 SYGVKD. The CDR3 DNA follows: TGTGCCATCAGTGAGGGGGCGGGCAATCAGCCCCAGCATTTT. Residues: CAISEGAGNQPQHF.

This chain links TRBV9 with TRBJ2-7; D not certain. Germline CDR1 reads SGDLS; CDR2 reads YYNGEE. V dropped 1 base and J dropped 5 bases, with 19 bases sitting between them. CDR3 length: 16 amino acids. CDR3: CASSVRSVTPVDEQYF. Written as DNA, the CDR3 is TGTGCCAGCAGCGTAAGGTCTGTGACTCCAGTCGACGAGCAGTACTTC. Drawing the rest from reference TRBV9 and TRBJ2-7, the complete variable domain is DSGVTQTPKHLITATGQRVTLRCSPRSGDLSVYWYQQSLDQGLQFLIQYYNGEERAKGNILERFSAQQFPDLHSELNLSSLELGDSALYFCASSVRSVTPVDEQYFGPGTRLTVT.

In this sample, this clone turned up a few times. In DNA, the CDR3 is TGCAGCGTTGATGCAGTCCCCGGGGCCAACGTCCTGACTTTC. This codes for CSVDAVPGANVLTF. The rearrangement links TRBV29-1 to TRBJ2-6; no clear D. The length of the CDR3 is 14 residues. Per the germline V gene, CDR1 is SQVTM and CDR2 is ANQGSEA. Trimming removed 3 bases from V and 4 bases from J, with 10 bases in between.

The CDR3 DNA is TGTGCCAGCAGCCTATGGCCAGGGACAGGCGGGCGAGAAAAACTGTTTTTT. Its translation is CASSLWPGTGGREKLFF. This chain links TRBV5-6 with TRBJ1-4, with 8 bases fitting TRBD1. Germline V gene lookup returns CDR1 SGHDT and CDR2 YYEEEE. The J segment lost 8 bases and the V segment lost 4 bases, leaving 16 bases of the junction unmatched. This CDR3 has 17 residues.

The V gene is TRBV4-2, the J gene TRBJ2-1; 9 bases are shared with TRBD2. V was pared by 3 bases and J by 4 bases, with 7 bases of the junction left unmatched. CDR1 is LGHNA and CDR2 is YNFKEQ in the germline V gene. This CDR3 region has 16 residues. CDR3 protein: CASSHATSGAYNEQFF. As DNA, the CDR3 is TGTGCCAGCAGCCATGCGACTAGCGGAGCTTACAATGAGCAGTTCTTC.

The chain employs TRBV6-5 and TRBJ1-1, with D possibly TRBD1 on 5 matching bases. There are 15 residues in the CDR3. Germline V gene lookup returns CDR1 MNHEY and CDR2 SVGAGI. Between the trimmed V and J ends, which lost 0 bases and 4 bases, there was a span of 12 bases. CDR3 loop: CASSYSDGTSTEAFF. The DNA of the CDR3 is TGTGCCAGCAGTTACTCCGACGGGACTTCCACTGAAGCTTTCTTT.

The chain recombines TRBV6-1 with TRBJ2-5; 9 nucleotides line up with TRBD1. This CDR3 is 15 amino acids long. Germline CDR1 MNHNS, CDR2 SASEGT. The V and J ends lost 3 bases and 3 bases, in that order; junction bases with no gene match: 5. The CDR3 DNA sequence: TGTGCCAGCAGTGAGGCCGGGACAGGGAAAGAGACCCAGTACTTC. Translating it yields CASSEAGTGKETQYF.

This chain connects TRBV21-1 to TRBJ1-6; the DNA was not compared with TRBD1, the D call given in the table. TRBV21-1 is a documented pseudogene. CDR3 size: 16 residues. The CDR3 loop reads CASSKGWRRASSPLHF. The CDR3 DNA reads TGTGCCAGCAGCAAAGGTTGGCGCAGGGCTTCCTCACCCCTCCACTTT.

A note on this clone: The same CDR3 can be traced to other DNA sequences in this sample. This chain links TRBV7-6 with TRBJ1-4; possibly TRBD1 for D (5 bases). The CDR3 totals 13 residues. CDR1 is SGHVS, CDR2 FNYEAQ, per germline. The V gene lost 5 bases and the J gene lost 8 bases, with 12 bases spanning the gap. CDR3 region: CASSQGFNEKLFF. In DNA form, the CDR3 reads TGTGCCAGCAGCCAGGGTTTCAACGAAAAACTGTTTTTT.

DNA of the CDR3: TGTGCCAGTAGTATGCGGCCAGCGGGGGATACGCAGTATTTT. As protein: CASSMRPAGDTQYF. The chain couples TRBV19 to TRBJ2-3; 7 bases match TRBD2. Trimming cost V 3 bases and J 6 bases; bases outside gene matches: 6. There are 14 residues in the CDR3. Germline lookup yields CDR1 LNHDA and CDR2 SQIVND (reference sequence).

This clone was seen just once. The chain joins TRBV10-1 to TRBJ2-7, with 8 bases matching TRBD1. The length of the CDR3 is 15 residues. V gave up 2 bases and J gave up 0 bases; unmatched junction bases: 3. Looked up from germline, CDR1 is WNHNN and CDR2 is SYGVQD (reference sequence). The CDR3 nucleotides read TGCGCCAGCAGTGAGCGGACAGGGTTCTCCTACGAGCAGTACTTC. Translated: CASSERTGFSYEQYF.

The CDR3 nucleotides are TGTGCCAGCAGCTTAGAGGTCCGACTAGCGGGGGACTCCACCGGGGAGCTGTTTTTT. Protein sequence: CASSLEVRLAGDSTGELFF. This chain uses TRBV7-6 with TRBJ2-2; TRBD2 matches at 12 bases. The J segment lost 4 bases and the V segment lost 1 base, leaving 10 bases of the junction unmatched. The CDR3 is 19 residues long. The germline V gene encodes CDR1 SGHVS and CDR2 FNYEAQ.

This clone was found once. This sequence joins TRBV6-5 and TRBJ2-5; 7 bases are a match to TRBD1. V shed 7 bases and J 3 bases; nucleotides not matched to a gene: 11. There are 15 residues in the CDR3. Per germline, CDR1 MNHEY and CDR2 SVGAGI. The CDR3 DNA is TGTGCCAGCAAATCCTTACAGGGGACGAAAGAGACCCAGTACTTC. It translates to CASKSLQGTKETQYF.

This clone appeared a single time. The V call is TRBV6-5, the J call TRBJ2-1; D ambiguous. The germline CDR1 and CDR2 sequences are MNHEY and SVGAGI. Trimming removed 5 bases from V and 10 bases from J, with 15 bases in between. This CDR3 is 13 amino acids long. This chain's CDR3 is CASSPHSTEEQFF. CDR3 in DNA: TGTGCCAGCAGTCCTCACTCGACGGAGGAGCAGTTCTTC.

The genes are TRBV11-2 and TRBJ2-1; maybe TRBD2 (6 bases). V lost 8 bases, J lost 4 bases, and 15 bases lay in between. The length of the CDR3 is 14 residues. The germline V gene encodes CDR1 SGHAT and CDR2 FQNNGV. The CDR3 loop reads CASGLLQVYNEQFF. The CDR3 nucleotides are TGTGCCAGCGGACTATTACAAGTGTACAATGAGCAGTTCTTC. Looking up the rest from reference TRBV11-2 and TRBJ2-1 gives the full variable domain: EAGVAQSPRYKIIEKRQSVAFWCNPISGHATLYWYQQILGQGPKLLIQFQNNGVVDDSQLPKDRFSAERLKGVDSTLKIQPAKLEDSAVYLCASGLLQVYNEQFFGPGTRLTVL.